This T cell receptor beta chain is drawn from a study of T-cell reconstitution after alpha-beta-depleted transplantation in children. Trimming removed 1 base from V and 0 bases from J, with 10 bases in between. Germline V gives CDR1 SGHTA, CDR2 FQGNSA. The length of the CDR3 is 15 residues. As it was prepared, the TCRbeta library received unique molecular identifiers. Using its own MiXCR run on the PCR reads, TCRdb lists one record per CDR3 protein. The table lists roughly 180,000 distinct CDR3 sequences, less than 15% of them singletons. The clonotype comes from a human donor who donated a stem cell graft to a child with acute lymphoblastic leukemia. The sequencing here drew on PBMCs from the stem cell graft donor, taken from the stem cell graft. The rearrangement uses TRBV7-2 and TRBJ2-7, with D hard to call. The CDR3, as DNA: TGTGCCAGCAGCTTAGACGCGGTTACCTCCTACGAGCAGTACTTC. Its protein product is CASSLDAVTSYEQYF.